Listed here is a single T cell receptor (beta chain). The antigen is unknown. This record comes from a study of cytotoxic CD8 clonotypes in ibrutinib-treated CLL. Whole-study context: Across the patients, around 10 were relapsed/refractory, around 16 treatment-naive and roughly 17 IGHV unmutated.

Trimming took off 6 bases at V and 2 bases at J, with 10 bases between the two ends. From germline, CDR1 is SNHLY and CDR2 FYNNEI. The CDR3 is made up of 13 amino acids. Whole-study findings and limits: Clonality increased with ibrutinib response but returned toward baseline at progression.

Measured with immunoSEQ multiplex PCR; TCRdb has only the in-frame clones, and not every one. In the table there are 150,000 to 200,000 clones, 70% to 90% of which are singletons. The sequence was obtained from a human donor with chronic lymphocytic leukemia. The rearrangement uses TRBV2 and TRBJ1-2; D is unclear. The sample in question was PBMCs, obtained at disease progression, from a patient treated with ibrutinib. CDR3 nucleotides: TGTGCCAGCAGCCCGTTGGGCAACTATGGCTACACCTTC. Translation gives CASSPLGNYGYTF.